This passage covers 9 T cell receptor beta chains from one sample sequenced in a study of CD8 T cells in Susac syndrome. cDNA came from roughly 0.53 to 1 ug RNA primed by random hexamers. TCRdb analysed the immunoSEQ multiplex PCR reads with MiXCR anew, one entry per CDR3 protein. The profile shows tens of thousands of distinct CDR3 sequences, roughly 94% of them singletons. Sample: CD8+ T cells from PBMCs. These receptors were taken from a human donor in good health.

The chain joins TRBV9 to TRBJ1-2; 10 bases fit TRBD1. Germline trimming cut 0 bases from V and 6 bases from J; bases unmatched to any gene: 2. Germline V gene lookup returns CDR1 SGDLS and CDR2 YYNGEE. This CDR3 region has 14 residues. The CDR3 DNA sequence: TGTGCCAGCAGCGTAGCGGGGACAGGGGATGGCTACACCTTC. This encodes CASSVAGTGDGYTF.

This clonotype came up once. The chain recombines TRBV7-9 with TRBJ1-1; 11 bases match TRBD1. Per the germline V gene, CDR1 is SEHNR and CDR2 is FQNEAQ (reference sequence). Unmatched junction bases numbered 5, after V lost 0 bases and J lost 8 bases. The length of the CDR3 is 15 residues. This CDR3 reads CASSLAGTGGSEAFF. In nucleotides, the CDR3 is TGTGCCAGCAGCTTAGCCGGGACAGGGGGAAGCGAAGCTTTCTTT.

The chain joins TRBV6-5 to TRBJ2-6, with 7 bases aligning to TRBD2. The germline V gene encodes CDR1 MNHEY and CDR2 SVGAGI. The ends lost 4 bases at V and 0 bases at J; junction bases unmatched: 9. CDR3 length: 18 amino acids. CDR3: CASSFLGRDYSGANVLTF. DNA of the CDR3: TGTGCCAGCAGTTTCCTCGGACGGGACTACTCTGGGGCCAACGTCCTGACTTTC.

The chain recombines TRBV12-3 or TRBV12-4 with TRBJ2-3; TRBD2 matches 11 bases. With V trimmed by 6 bases and J by 6 bases, 8 bases remained unmatched. The CDR3 contains 15 residues. CDR3 amino acids: CASSLLAGVGDTQYF. DNA for the CDR3: TGTGCCAGCAGCCTACTAGCGGGAGTTGGGGATACGCAGTATTTT.

The rearrangement uses TRBV29-1 and TRBJ2-3, with D hard to call. Germline V CDR1 and CDR2: SQVTM, ANQGSEA. Trimming left V 6 bases short and J 3 bases short, with 4 bases between. CDR3 size: 10 residues. CDR3 loop: CSVETDTQYF. The CDR3 DNA follows: TGCAGCGTAGAAACAGATACGCAGTATTTT.

J is TRBJ2-7 and V is TRBV11-2, with D hard to call. Germline CDR1 reads SGHAT; CDR2 reads FQNNGV. Trimming left V 1 base short and J 7 bases short, with 5 bases between. This CDR3 contains 11 residues. DNA for the CDR3: TGTGCCAGCAGCTTAGTGGGGGAGCAGTACTTC. This sequence encodes CASSLVGEQYF.

This chain joins TRBV27 and TRBJ1-2; TRBD1 might be the D (6 bases). The CDR3 length is 13 residues. Trimming removed 5 bases at V and 5 bases at J, with 12 bases between. Germline CDR1 is MNHEY and CDR2 is SMNVEV (reference sequence). The CDR3 region is CASSQQGFYGYTF. In DNA, the CDR3 is TGTGCCAGCAGTCAACAGGGTTTTTATGGCTACACCTTC.

This rearrangement joins TRBV12-3 or TRBV12-4 to TRBJ1-1; D is unresolved. CDR3 length: 14 residues. Trimming shortened V by 1 base and J by 0 bases, and 6 bases separated the two germline ends. CDR3 amino acids: CASSLGKLNTEAFF. The CDR3 DNA reads as TGTGCCAGCAGTTTAGGCAAACTGAACACTGAAGCTTTCTTT.

The chain is built from TRBV3-1 and TRBJ1-1; tentative D call: TRBD1 (6 bases). Germline-derived CDR1 and CDR2 are LGHDT and YNNKEL (reference sequence). This CDR3 comprises 15 residues. Deletions cut 0 bases from V and 7 bases from J, with 15 bases between. In DNA, the CDR3 is TGTGCCAGCAGCCAAGAGCCGGACAGCCTAATTGAAGCTTTCTTT. It encodes CASSQEPDSLIEAFF.